These T cell receptor beta chains were read from a single sample in a study of CXCR3-negative and CXCR3-positive naive CD8 T cells. One entry per CDR3 protein, without DNA, is what TCRdb gives after re-calling the 5' RACE reads. The sample holds tens of thousands of distinct CDR3 sequences. The specimen sequenced was naive CXCR3+ CD8+ T cells from blood. The receptors were sampled from a human donor in good health. Some clones in this sample may be carry-over from other donors' samples. CDR3s include the opening cysteine and the closing phenylalanine or tryptophan. The order of the fields is J gene, V gene, CDR3 protein.

J: TRBJ2-7
V: TRBV12-3/TRBV12-4
CDR3: CASSAFNYEQYF

J: TRBJ2-7
V: TRBV9
CDR3: CASSGGQGAKYF

J: TRBJ1-5
V: TRBV6-6
CDR3: CASEGDNQPQHF

J: TRBJ1-3
V: TRBV7-9
CDR3: CASRSTGSSGNTIYF

J: TRBJ2-7
V: TRBV5-6
CDR3: CASSPDRGPYEQYF

J: TRBJ2-7
V: TRBV6-2/TRBV6-3
CDR3: CASGTTVYYEQYF

J: TRBJ2-3
V: TRBV11-3
CDR3: CASSHSGWEDTQYF

J: TRBJ2-3
V: TRBV28
CDR3: CASTETSGKGDTQYF

J: TRBJ2-3
V: TRBV7-8
CDR3: CASSLARWREGSTDTQYF

J: TRBJ1-6
V: TRBV28
CDR3: CASQAHQAGSPLHF

J: TRBJ1-5
V: TRBV27
CDR3: CASKPGEHQPQHF